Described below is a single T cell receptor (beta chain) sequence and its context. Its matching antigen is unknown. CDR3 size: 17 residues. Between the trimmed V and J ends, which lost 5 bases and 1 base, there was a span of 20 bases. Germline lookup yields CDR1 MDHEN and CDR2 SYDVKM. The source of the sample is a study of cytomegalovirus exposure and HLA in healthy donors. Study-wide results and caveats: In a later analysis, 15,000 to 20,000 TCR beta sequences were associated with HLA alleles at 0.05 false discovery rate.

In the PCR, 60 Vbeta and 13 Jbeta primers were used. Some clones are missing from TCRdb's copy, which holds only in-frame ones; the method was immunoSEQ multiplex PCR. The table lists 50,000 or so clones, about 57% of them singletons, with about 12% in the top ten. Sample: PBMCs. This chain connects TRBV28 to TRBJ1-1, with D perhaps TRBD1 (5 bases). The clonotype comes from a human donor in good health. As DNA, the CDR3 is TGTGCCAGCAGTCCGGCGTGGGGTGTGGGGCCGAACACTGAAGCTTTCTTT. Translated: CASSPAWGVGPNTEAFF.